These 2 T cell receptor beta chains share one sample of origin, sequenced in a study of blood T cell repertoires in COVID-19. Measured with immunoSEQ multiplex PCR; TCRdb has only the in-frame clones, and not every one. The data contain roughly 410,000 clones, around 87% of them singletons. Material for sequencing was peripheral blood. The receptor set was obtained from a woman aged 60-75 years with COVID-19, enrolled during active disease.

The chain links TRBV5-4 to TRBJ2-3; 11 nucleotides line up with TRBD2. Germline V CDR1 and CDR2: SGHNT, YYREEE (reference sequence). The CDR3 totals 16 residues. V dropped 4 bases and J dropped 0; count of bases not matched to a gene: 4. CDR3: CASSLGLAASTDTQYF. The CDR3 DNA reads TGTGCCAGCAGCCTGGGACTAGCGGCCAGCACAGATACGCAGTATTTT. The full variable domain, its missing parts supplied by reference TRBV5-4 and TRBJ2-3, is ETGVTQSPTHLIKTRGQQVTLRCSSQSGHNTVSWYQQALGQGPQFIFQYYREEENGRGNFPPRFSGLQFPNYSSELNVNALELDDSALYLCASSLGLAASTDTQYFGPGTRLTVL.

This clone was recorded only once. The chain links TRBV6-2 or TRBV6-3 to TRBJ2-1; the match to TRBD1 covers 9 bases. The V and J ends lost 0 bases and 9 bases, in that order; junction bases with no gene match: 9. From germline, CDR1 is MNHEY and CDR2 SVGEGT. The CDR3 is 16 residues long. As DNA, the CDR3 is TGTGCCAGCAGTTACTCGAGGGGACAGGGAAGTAGTGAGCAGTTCTTC. It translates to CASSYSRGQGSSEQFF.